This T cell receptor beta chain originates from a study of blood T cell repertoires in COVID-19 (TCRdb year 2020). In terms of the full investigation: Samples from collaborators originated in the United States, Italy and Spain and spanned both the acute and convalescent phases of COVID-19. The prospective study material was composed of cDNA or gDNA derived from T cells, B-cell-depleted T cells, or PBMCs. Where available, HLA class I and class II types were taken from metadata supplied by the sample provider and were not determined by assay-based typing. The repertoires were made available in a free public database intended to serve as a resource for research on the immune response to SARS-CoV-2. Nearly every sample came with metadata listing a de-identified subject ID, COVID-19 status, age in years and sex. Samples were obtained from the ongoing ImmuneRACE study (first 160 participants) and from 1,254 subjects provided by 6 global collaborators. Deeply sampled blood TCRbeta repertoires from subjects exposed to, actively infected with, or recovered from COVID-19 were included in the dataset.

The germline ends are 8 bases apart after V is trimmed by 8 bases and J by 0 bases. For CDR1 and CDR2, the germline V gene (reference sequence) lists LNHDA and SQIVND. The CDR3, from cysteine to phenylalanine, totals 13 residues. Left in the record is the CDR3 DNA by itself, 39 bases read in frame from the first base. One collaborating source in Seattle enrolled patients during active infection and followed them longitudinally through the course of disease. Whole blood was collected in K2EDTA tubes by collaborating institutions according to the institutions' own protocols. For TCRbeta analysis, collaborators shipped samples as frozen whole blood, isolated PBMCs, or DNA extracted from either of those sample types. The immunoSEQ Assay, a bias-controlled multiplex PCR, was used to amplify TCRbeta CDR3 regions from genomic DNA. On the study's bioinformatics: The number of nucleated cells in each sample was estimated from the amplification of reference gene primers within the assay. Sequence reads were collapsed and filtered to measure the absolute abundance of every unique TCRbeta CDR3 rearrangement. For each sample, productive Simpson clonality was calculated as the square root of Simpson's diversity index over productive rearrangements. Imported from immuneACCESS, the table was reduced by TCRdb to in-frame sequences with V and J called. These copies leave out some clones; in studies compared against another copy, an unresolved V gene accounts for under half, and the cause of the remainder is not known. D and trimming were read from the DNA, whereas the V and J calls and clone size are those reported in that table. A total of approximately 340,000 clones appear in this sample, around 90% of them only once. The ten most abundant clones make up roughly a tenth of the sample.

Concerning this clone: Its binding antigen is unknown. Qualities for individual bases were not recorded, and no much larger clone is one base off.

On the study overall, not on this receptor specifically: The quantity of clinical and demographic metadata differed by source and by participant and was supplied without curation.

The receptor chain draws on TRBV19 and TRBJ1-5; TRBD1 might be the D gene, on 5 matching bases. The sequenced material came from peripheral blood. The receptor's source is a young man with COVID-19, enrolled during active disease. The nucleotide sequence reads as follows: TGTGCCAGTCAGGGATTTAGCAATCAGCCCCAGCATTTT. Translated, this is CASQGFSNQPQHF.